Each of the 9 T cell receptor beta chains below was sequenced from the same sample in a study of T cells in localized non-small cell lung cancer. Profiling relied on immunoSEQ multiplex PCR, and the TCRdb table lists in-frame clones only, not all of them. The data hold approximately 2,500 clones, with 20% to 25% observed a single time. The starting material was lung tumor tissue, obtained before any cancer treatment. The receptors were gathered from a male donor aged 60 or over with stage III squamous cell lung carcinoma.

This chain connects TRBV4-1 to TRBJ2-3; a weak D match, TRBD2 (5 bases). CDR3 size: 14 residues. CDR1 MGHRA and CDR2 YSYEKL come from the germline V gene. Trimming shortened V by 4 bases and J by 0 bases, and 8 bases separated the two germline ends. CDR3 nucleotides: TGCGCCAGCAGCCCCGGACTTAGCACAGATACGCAGTATTTT. It translates to CASSPGLSTDTQYF.

This clone was found a few times. This chain links TRBV11-3 with TRBJ2-5, with a possible D match to TRBD2 (7 bases). Trimming pared 5 bases from V and 1 base from J, leaving 14 bases between. The length of the CDR3 is 15 residues. CDR1 and CDR2 from the germline V gene are SGHNT and YENEEA. CDR3 in DNA: TGTGCCAGCAGCCCCGCCCGGGGGGCCCAAGAGACCCAGTACTTC. Translated, it gives CASSPARGAQETQYF.

The sample holds a few counts of this clone. V and J are TRBV4-1 and TRBJ2-5, with 10 bases matching TRBD2. The junction had 5 bases not matched to a gene; V was cut back by 0 bases and J by 7 bases. This CDR3 contains 15 residues. Germline V gene data show CDR1 as MGHRA and CDR2 as YSYEKL. This CDR3 reads CASSQEAGGPGTQYF. CDR3 sequence (DNA): TGCGCCAGCAGCCAAGAAGCGGGGGGGCCTGGGACCCAGTACTTC.

This clone was observed a handful of times. The chain has TRBV19 and TRBJ1-1; D not resolved. Germline assignment: CDR1 LNHDA and CDR2 SQIVND (reference sequence). The CDR3 runs 14 residues. Between the trimmed V and J ends, which lost 0 bases and 2 bases, there was a span of 7 bases. Written as DNA, the CDR3 is TGTGCCAGTAGTATAGATCACAGCAACACTGAAGCTTTCTTT. Residues: CASSIDHSNTEAFF. Combining the CDR3 with reference TRBV19 and TRBJ1-1 gives the whole variable domain DGGITQSPKYLFRKEGQNVTLSCEQNLNHDAMYWYRQDPGQGLRLIYYSQIVNDFQKGDIAEGYSVSREKKESFPLTVTSAQKNPTAFYLCASSIDHSNTEAFFGQGTRLTVV.

This clone has just a few counts. The genes are TRBV9 and TRBJ1-6; weak D call: TRBD1 (6 bases). V lost 6 bases and J 7 bases, leaving 20 bases between the germline ends. CDR1 and CDR2 from the germline V gene are SGDLS and YYNGEE. The CDR3 consists of 16 residues. The CDR3 region is CASTLSPDSRNSPLHF. CDR3 in DNA: TGTGCCAGCACCCTTTCCCCGGACAGTCGAAATTCACCCCTCCACTTT.

V gene TRBV9 combines with J gene TRBJ2-5, with 9 bases matching TRBD2. The CDR3 runs 14 residues. V dropped 5 bases and J dropped 5; count of bases not matched to a gene: 7. Germline V gene data show CDR1 as SGDLS and CDR2 as YYNGEE. CDR3 nucleotides: TGTGCCAGCAGTGTATCTAGCGGGGAGGAGACCCAGTACTTC. It yields the protein CASSVSSGEETQYF.

This clone was seen only a few times. This chain uses TRBV12-2 with TRBJ2-3; the table's D call, TRBD2, was not checked against the DNA. TRBV12-2 constitutes a pseudogene. This CDR3 is 14 amino acids long. The CDR3 coding sequence is TGTGCCATCCACTCCCGGGAAAGCACAGATACGCAGTATTTT. Amino acid sequence: CAIHSRESTDTQYF.

In its sample, this clone was seen once. The chain couples TRBV19 to TRBJ1-6, with D maybe TRBD1 (6 bases). The CDR3 is 15 residues long. Trimming pared 5 bases from V and 8 bases from J, leaving 16 bases between. Germline lookup yields CDR1 LNHDA and CDR2 SQIVND (reference sequence). The CDR3: CASSERVRGDSPLHF. As DNA, the CDR3 is TGTGCCAGTAGTGAACGGGTCAGGGGCGATTCACCCCTCCACTTT.

This rearrangement joins TRBV11-3 to TRBJ2-2; 8 positions agree with TRBD1. This CDR3 comprises 15 residues. The germline CDR1 and CDR2 sequences are SGHNT and YENEEA. With 3 bases clipped from V and 1 base from J, the junction kept 1 base outside the gene matches. CDR3 in DNA: TGTGCCAGCAGCTTCGGGACAGGGAACACCGGGGAGCTGTTTTTT. It encodes CASSFGTGNTGELFF.